The rows below give T cell receptor beta chains drawn from one sample of a study of T-cell reconstitution after alpha-beta-depleted transplantation in children. From the PCR reads, TCRdb called clonotypes with MiXCR, one entry per CDR3 protein. The sample has approximately 500,000 distinct CDR3 sequences, over 9.5% seen once. The source material was PBMCs, sampled before TCRalphabeta/CD19-depleted stem cell transplant. These receptors were obtained from a child younger than 10 with inherited bone marrow failure, due to receive a stem cell transplant. Each CDR3 is given without its conserved first and last residue. D genes are given only for firm matches.

v_call	d_call	j_call	cdr3_aa
TRBV4-2	TRBD2	TRBJ2-7	ASSPGLAGTSSYEQY
TRBV20-1	TRBD2	TRBJ2-3	SATRTSVAQY
TRBV4-3	-	TRBJ2-5	ASSQSPTWGGGLETQY
TRBV4-3	TRBD2	TRBJ2-4	ASSQDRRLAGGLALIQY
TRBV25-1	-	TRBJ1-1	ASTSRGSNTEAF
TRBV28	TRBD2	TRBJ2-3	ASSDQREGLNTQY
TRBV7-2	TRBD1	TRBJ1-5	ASAPGGAQPQH
TRBV4-1	TRBD2	TRBJ2-5	ASSQPLAEVSPTYQETQY
TRBV7-2	TRBD2	TRBJ2-7	ASSLGGLAIEQY
TRBV7-2	-	TRBJ2-3	ASSPDPLLDTQY
TRBV2	-	TRBJ2-1	ASSEAQAPNEQF
TRBV7-2	-	TRBJ2-1	ASSLSDPSRSYNEQF
TRBV7-2	-	TRBJ2-7	ASSLGTSSSYEQY
TRBV6-5	TRBD1	TRBJ2-7	ASRRQGYEQY
TRBV20-1	-	TRBJ2-7	SARNVDSSYEQY
TRBV20-1	TRBD1	TRBJ2-6	SARNLRTGSDSGANVLT
TRBV11-2	-	TRBJ2-5	ASSPGAVQETQY
TRBV20-1	-	TRBJ2-5	SAVRLDFQETQY
TRBV5-1	-	TRBJ2-1	ASSLGGHEQF
TRBV5-1	-	TRBJ2-5	ASSFLGLPETQY
TRBV29-1	TRBD2	TRBJ2-5	SVAPTSGNGETQY
TRBV20-1	-	TRBJ2-7	SASRDGTYEQY
TRBV5-8	-	TRBJ1-1	ASSLNWGTEAF
TRBV7-2	TRBD2	TRBJ2-7	ASSLRGLGEQY
TRBV20-1	-	TRBJ2-5	SARVWRLQETQY
TRBV18	-	TRBJ2-7	ASSPWEISEQY
TRBV6-2/TRBV6-3	-	TRBJ2-5	ASSGLAVHQETQY
TRBV12-3/TRBV12-4	-	TRBJ2-2	ASSLFGNTGELF
TRBV7-9	TRBD1	TRBJ2-1	ASSLAAGGSVEQF
TRBV6-2/TRBV6-3	-	TRBJ2-1	ASSYPKINNEQF
TRBV27	-	TRBJ2-7	ASSSSESSYEQY
TRBV4-2	TRBD2	TRBJ2-1	ASSPRPSGSGSYNEQF
TRBV15	-	TRBJ1-5	ATSKGGSNQPQH
TRBV6-6	-	TRBJ2-3	ASSPAGDTQY
TRBV28	TRBD2	TRBJ2-5	ASSLAPGLADFQETQY
TRBV9	TRBD1	TRBJ2-5	ASSVGQDPQGAQY
TRBV29-1	-	TRBJ1-2	SVEDPAVFNYGYT
TRBV20-1	-	TRBJ2-5	SARRGRETQY
TRBV2	-	TRBJ2-4	ASSDYGGKNIQY
TRBV2	-	TRBJ2-5	ASSLNSFETQY
TRBV6-5	-	TRBJ1-2	ASSYMRNYGYT
TRBV5-3	-	TRBJ2-1	ARSWWWRGINYNEQF